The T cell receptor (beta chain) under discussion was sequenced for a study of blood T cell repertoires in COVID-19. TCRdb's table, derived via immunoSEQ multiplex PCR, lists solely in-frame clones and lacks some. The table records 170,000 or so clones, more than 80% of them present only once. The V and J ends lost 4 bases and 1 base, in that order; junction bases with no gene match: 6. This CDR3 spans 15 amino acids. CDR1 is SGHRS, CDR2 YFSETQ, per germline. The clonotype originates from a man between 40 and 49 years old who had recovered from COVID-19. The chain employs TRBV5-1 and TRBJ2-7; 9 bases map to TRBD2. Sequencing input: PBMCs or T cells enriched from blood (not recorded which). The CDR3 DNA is TGCGCCAGCAGCGCTTCGGGACTAGCTTCCTACGAGCAGTACTTC. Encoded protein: CASSASGLASYEQYF.